The source of this T cell receptor beta chain is a study of T cells in Graves' hyperthyroidism and ophthalmopathy. Overall study results and limits: Ophthalmopathy was model-predicted a median about 6.7 months pre-onset.

V gave up 0 bases and J gave up 4 bases, with 21 bases separating them. The CDR3 length is 18 residues. Germline CDR1 and CDR2: LGHNA and YSLEER. Amplified TCR beta CDR3 regions came from RNA transcripts. The HTBI primer set drove a first-round RT-PCR of the TCR CDR3. TCRdb recomputed calls from the multiplex PCR reads with MiXCR, one row per CDR3 protein. The top ten clones hold about 11% of a sample with about 480,000 distinct CDR3 sequences, approximately 25% of them seen once. As concerns this clonotype: The antigen remains unidentified.

Those patients with uncontrolled infection, other autoimmune disease, pregnancy or lactation were excluded. Diagnosis rested on symptoms, serum thyroxine and TRAb, thyroid ultrasound, and orbital computed tomography. The origin of this receptor is a woman aged 25 to 39 with Graves' ophthalmopathy. The sequenced sample consisted of blood. The chain combines TRBV4-3 with TRBJ2-5, with D possibly TRBD2 on 7 matching bases. The CDR3 spells CASSQDLVGGVQGETQYF. The CDR3 DNA follows: TGCGCCAGCAGCCAAGATCTGGTAGGGGGGGTTCAGGGAGAGACCCAGTACTTC.